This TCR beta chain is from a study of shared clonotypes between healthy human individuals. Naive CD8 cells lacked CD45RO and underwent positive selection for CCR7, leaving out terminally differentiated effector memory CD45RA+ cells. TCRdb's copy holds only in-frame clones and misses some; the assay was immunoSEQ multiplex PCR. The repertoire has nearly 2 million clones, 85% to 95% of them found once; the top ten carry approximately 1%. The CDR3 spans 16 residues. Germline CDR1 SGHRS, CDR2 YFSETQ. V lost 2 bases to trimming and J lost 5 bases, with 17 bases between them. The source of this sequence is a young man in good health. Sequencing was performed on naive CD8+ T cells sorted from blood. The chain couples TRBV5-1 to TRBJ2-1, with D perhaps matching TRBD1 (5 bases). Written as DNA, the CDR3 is TGCGCCAGCAGCTTTTACCGTCAGGGTACCCACAATGAGCAGTTCTTC. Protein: CASSFYRQGTHNEQFF.